These 22 T cell receptor beta chains were all obtained from the same sample, sequenced in a study of T-cell reconstitution after alpha-beta-depleted transplantation in children. Preparation of the TCRbeta library was carried out with unique molecular identifiers. TCRdb called the PCR reads again in MiXCR, with one record for every CDR3 protein. This table holds a few hundred thousand distinct CDR3 sequences, about 26% found once. Source: PBMCs, taken before TCRalphabeta/CD19-depleted stem cell transplant. These TCRs come from a girl aged 2 to 10 with Fanconi anemia, due to receive a stem cell transplant.

This clonotype has ten or more counts. V and J are TRBV20-1 and TRBJ2-3, with unresolved D. Germline V gene lookup returns CDR1 DFQATT and CDR2 SNEGSKA (reference sequence). The CDR3 sequence is 13 residues long. With 3 bases removed from V and 0 bases from J, the gap between germline ends came to 7 bases. DNA for the CDR3: TGCAGTGCTAGGAGACACAGCACAGATACGCAGTATTTT. It yields the protein CSARRHSTDTQYF.

In this sample, this clonotype turned up many times. The chain couples TRBV28 to TRBJ1-2; TRBD1 matches 7 bases. V trimming: 6 bases; J trimming: 8 bases; junction bases outside the gene matches: 9. Per the germline V gene, CDR1 is MDHEN and CDR2 is SYDVKM. The CDR3 runs 13 residues. The CDR3 protein is CASRSQGREGYTF. CDR3 nucleotide sequence: TGTGCCAGCAGGTCACAGGGGAGAGAGGGCTACACCTTC.

This clonotype has a handful of counts. The rearrangement links TRBV7-6 to TRBJ2-2, with TRBD2 matching 11 bases. Looked up from germline, CDR1 is SGHVS and CDR2 is FNYEAQ. This CDR3 has 15 amino acids. V lost 5 bases and J lost 5; bases outside the gene matches: 4. CDR3: CASSLRTSGTGELFF. DNA of the CDR3: TGTGCCAGCAGCCTACGGACTAGCGGGACCGGGGAGCTGTTTTTT. Full variable domain (rest looked up from reference TRBV7-6 and TRBJ2-2): GAGVSQSPRYKVTKRGQDVALRCDPISGHVSLYWYRQALGQGPEFLTYFNYEAQQDKSGLPNDRFSAERPEGSISTLTIQRTEQRDSAMYRCASSLRTSGTGELFFGEGSRLTVL.

The chain couples TRBV2 to TRBJ2-5, with TRBD1 as a possible D gene (6 bases). Germline assignment: CDR1 SNHLY and CDR2 FYNNEI. V lost 6 bases, J lost 5 bases, and 13 bases lay in between. The CDR3 covers 13 residues. The CDR3, as DNA: TGTGCCAGCAGACAGGGTACGGCGGAGACCCAGTACTTC. It specifies CASRQGTAETQYF.

This clonotype was found many times. The chain carries TRBV29-1 and TRBJ2-1; D gene ambiguous. CDR3 length: 12 amino acids. Germline CDR1 and CDR2: SQVTM and ANQGSEA. V was trimmed by 4 bases and J by 6 bases, leaving 10 bases between them. CDR3 region: CSVVPSGNEQFF. CDR3 DNA: TGCAGCGTTGTGCCCTCGGGCAATGAGCAGTTCTTC.

The J gene is TRBJ2-3, the V gene TRBV27, with D maybe TRBD1 (6 bases). Germline V lookup: CDR1 MNHEY, CDR2 SMNVEV (reference sequence). The CDR3 has 14 amino acids. V was shortened by 7 bases and J by 6 bases, with 17 bases between the two germline ends. The CDR3 nucleotides are TGTGCCAGCAAAGCAGGGGTCTTTGGTGATACGCAGTATTTT. Amino acid sequence: CASKAGVFGDTQYF.

The chain uses TRBV18 and TRBJ2-1; 11 bases agree with TRBD2. CDR3 length equals 17 residues. Germline lookup yields CDR1 KGHSH and CDR2 LQKENI. J lost 4 bases, V lost 0 bases, and 5 bases had no gene match. CDR3 DNA sequence: TGTGCCAGCTCACCACCTCGACTAGCGGGATATTACAATGAGCAGTTCTTC. It codes for CASSPPRLAGYYNEQFF. The full variable domain, in which reference TRBV18 and TRBJ2-1 provide the parts outside the CDR3, is NAGVMQNPRHLVRRRGQEARLRCSPMKGHSHVYWYRQLPEEGLKFMVYLQKENIIDESGMPKERFSAEFPKEGPSILRIQQVVRGDSAAYFCASSPPRLAGYYNEQFFGPGTRLTVL.

Concerning this clonotype: Given a much more abundant clone one base away, this may be a read error. V gene TRBV20-1 combines with J gene TRBJ2-7; 11 positions agree with TRBD2. The CDR3 runs to 14 residues. Germline-derived CDR1 and CDR2 are DFQATT and SNEGSKA (reference sequence). Trimming at V came to 0 bases and at J to 5 bases, leaving 3 bases not matched to a gene. In DNA form, the CDR3 reads TGCAGTGCTAGAGATAGCGGGAGGGCTAACGAGCAGTACTTC. Its translation: CSARDSGRANEQYF.

This chain connects TRBV6-4 to TRBJ2-3; D gene uncertain. The CDR3 contains 15 residues. CDR1 and CDR2 from the germline V gene are MRHNA and SNTAGT. Trimming took 3 bases from V and 0 from J, leaving 10 bases between them. Here the CDR3 reads CASSECGSSTDTQYF. The CDR3 nucleotides read TGTGCCAGCAGTGAATGTGGCAGCAGCACAGATACGCAGTATTTT.

This clonotype was recorded at least ten times. The gene calls are TRBV10-3 and TRBJ2-1; 10 nucleotides match TRBD2. CDR1 ENHRY and CDR2 SYGVKD come from the germline V gene. J lost 5 bases, V lost 6 bases, and 10 bases had no gene match. The CDR3 contains 16 residues. The CDR3 here is CAISIGLAALNNEQFF. DNA for the CDR3: TGTGCCATCAGCATAGGACTAGCGGCTCTTAACAATGAGCAGTTCTTC.

Many counts were recorded for this clonotype. V and J are TRBV20-1 and TRBJ2-7; 14 bases agree with TRBD2. Germline lookup yields CDR1 DFQATT and CDR2 SNEGSKA (reference sequence). Trimming at V came to 0 bases and at J to 2 bases, leaving 9 bases not matched to a gene. The CDR3 sequence is 18 residues long. Here the CDR3 reads CSARDPTSGRASTYEQYF. CDR3 sequence (DNA): TGCAGTGCTAGAGATCCGACTAGCGGGAGGGCCTCGACCTACGAGCAGTACTTC.

The chain has TRBV28 and TRBJ1-2, with D perhaps TRBD1 (5 bases). Germline V lookup: CDR1 MDHEN, CDR2 SYDVKM. The CDR3 has 11 residues. Trimming left V 10 bases short and J 5 bases short, with 11 bases between. The CDR3 DNA reads as TGTGCCAACTCAGGGATATATGGCTACACCTTC. This translates into CANSGIYGYTF.

Many counts were recorded for this clonotype. V is TRBV29-1 and J is TRBJ2-1; 8 positions agree with TRBD2. Germline CDR1 is SQVTM and CDR2 is ANQGSEA. This CDR3 contains 13 residues. V dropped 3 bases and J dropped 9; count of bases not matched to a gene: 7. CDR3 residues: CSVEVAGLVEQFF. The CDR3 region has the DNA TGCAGCGTTGAGGTAGCGGGGTTAGTTGAGCAGTTCTTC.

This clonotype was seen repeatedly, ten times or more. The chain couples TRBV18 to TRBJ2-3, with TRBD2 matching 14 bases. Germline V CDR1 and CDR2: KGHSH, LQKENI. The CDR3 has 20 amino acids. Unmatched junction bases numbered 15, after V lost 1 base and J lost 6 bases. The CDR3 DNA reads as TGTGCCAGCTCACCACGACTCGGACAGGGACTAGCGGGAGACTCCGATACGCAGTATTTT. Amino acids: CASSPRLGQGLAGDSDTQYF.

This sequence joins TRBV9 and TRBJ2-7; no clear D gene. V gave up 2 bases and J gave up 2 bases, with 14 bases separating them. Germline CDR1 SGDLS, CDR2 YYNGEE. The CDR3 contains 15 residues. The CDR3 DNA reads TGTGCCAGCAGCGTCGCCCCGCTAGAAACCTACGAGCAGTACTTC. This gives the protein CASSVAPLETYEQYF.

About this clonotype itself: At one end the junction does not follow the germline gene, possibly because of a read error. The CDR3: CASSVAGGGEQYF. The CDR3 DNA sequence: TGTGCCAGCAGTGTAGCAGGGGGCGGCGAGCAGTACTTC. V usage is TRBV12-3 or TRBV12-4 and J usage is TRBJ2-7; 8 bases agree with TRBD1. This CDR3 is 13 amino acids long.

There are many counts of this clonotype. The CDR3 DNA sequence: TGTGCCAGCATAAGGGGGGGCCTGCGGAGCGAGACCCAGTACTTC. This sequence encodes CASIRGGLRSETQYF. The chain recombines TRBV28 with TRBJ2-5; D possibly corresponds to TRBD2 (7 bases). Trimming took 7 bases from V and 5 from J, leaving 20 bases between them. Germline V gene sequence: CDR1 MDHEN, CDR2 SYDVKM. This CDR3 spans 15 amino acids.

This clonotype was recorded at least ten times. The CDR3 DNA reads as TGCGCCAGCAGGTCCCCACTAGCGGGAGGCCAAGAGACCCAGTACTTC. It yields the protein CASRSPLAGGQETQYF. This chain links TRBV10-2 with TRBJ2-5, with TRBD2 matching 12 bases. The CDR3 has 16 amino acids. In germline, CDR1 is WSHSY, CDR2 SAAADI. V lost 6 bases to trimming and J lost 1 base; unmatched junction nucleotides: 6.

In this sample, this clonotype turned up a few times. The genes are TRBV7-2 and TRBJ2-3, with D possibly matching TRBD2 (5 bases). Germline V gives CDR1 SGHTA, CDR2 FQGNSA. Trimming stripped 4 bases from V and 6 bases from J, with 17 bases between. This CDR3 contains 15 residues. CDR3 protein: CASSSMLAVTDTQYF. DNA of the CDR3: TGTGCCAGCAGCTCTATGCTAGCTGTGACGGATACGCAGTATTTT.

The table lists this clonotype with many counts. The genes are TRBV6-4 and TRBJ2-2; the D gene is possibly TRBD2 (5 bases). Germline V lookup: CDR1 MRHNA, CDR2 SNTAGT. Trimming took off 6 bases at V and 3 bases at J, with 14 bases between the two ends. There are 15 residues in the CDR3. This CDR3 reads CASSRSPGDTGELFF. The CDR3 coding sequence is TGTGCCAGCAGCAGGTCTCCCGGGGACACCGGGGAGCTGTTTTTT.

DNA of the CDR3: TGTGCCAGCTCACCAACTGCACAGGGACCCGTTAGCAATCAGCCCCAGCATTTT. Translated: CASSPTAQGPVSNQPQHF. The chain has TRBV18 and TRBJ1-5; D is perhaps TRBD1 (6 bases). V was cut by 2 bases and J by 0 bases, with 17 bases left in between. The V gene's germline CDR1 is KGHSH and CDR2 LQKENI. The CDR3 has 18 residues.

This clonotype was seen only a few times. V and J are TRBV2 and TRBJ2-2; TRBD2 matches 7 bases. Germline V gene data show CDR1 as SNHLY and CDR2 as FYNNEI. With 5 bases clipped from V and 0 bases from J, the junction kept 6 bases outside the gene matches. This CDR3 has 16 residues. The DNA for the CDR3 is TGTGCCAGCAGTCTTATAGGACTAGCGAACACCGGGGAGCTGTTTTTT. Its translation is CASSLIGLANTGELFF.